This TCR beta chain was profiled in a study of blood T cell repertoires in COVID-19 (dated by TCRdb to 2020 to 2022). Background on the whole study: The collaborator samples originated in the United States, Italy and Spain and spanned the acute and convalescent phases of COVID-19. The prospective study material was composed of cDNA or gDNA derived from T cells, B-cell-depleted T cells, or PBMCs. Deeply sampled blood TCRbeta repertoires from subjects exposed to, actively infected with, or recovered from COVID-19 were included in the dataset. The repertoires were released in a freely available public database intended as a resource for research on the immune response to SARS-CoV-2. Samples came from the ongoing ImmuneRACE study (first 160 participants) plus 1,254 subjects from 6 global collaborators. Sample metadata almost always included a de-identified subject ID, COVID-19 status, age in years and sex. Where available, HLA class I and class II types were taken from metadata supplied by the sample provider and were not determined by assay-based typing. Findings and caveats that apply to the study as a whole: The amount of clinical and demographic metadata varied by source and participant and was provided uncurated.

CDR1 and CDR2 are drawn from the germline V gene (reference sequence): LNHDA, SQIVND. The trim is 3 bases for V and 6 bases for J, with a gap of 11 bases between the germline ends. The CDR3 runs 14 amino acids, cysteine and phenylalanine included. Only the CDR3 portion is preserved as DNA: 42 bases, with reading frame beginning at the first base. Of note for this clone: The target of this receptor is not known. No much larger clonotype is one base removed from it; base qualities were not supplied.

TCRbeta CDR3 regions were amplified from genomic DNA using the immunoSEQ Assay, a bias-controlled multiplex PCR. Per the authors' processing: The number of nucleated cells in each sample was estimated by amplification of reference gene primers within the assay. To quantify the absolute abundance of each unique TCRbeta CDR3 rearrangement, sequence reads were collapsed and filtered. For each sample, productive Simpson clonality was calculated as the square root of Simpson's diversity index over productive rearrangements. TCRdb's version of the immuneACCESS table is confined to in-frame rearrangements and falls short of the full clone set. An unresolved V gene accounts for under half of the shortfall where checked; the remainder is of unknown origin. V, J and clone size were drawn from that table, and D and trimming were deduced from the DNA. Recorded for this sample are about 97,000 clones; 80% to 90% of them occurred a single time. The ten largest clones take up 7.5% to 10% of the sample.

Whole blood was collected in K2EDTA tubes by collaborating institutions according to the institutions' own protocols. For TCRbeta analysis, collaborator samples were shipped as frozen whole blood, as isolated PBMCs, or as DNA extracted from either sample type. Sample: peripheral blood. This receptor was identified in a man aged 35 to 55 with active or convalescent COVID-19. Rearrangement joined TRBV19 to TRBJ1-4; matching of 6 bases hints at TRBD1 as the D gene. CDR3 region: CASSISQGYEKLFF. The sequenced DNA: TGTGCCAGTAGTATCTCCCAGGGGTATGAAAAACTGTTTTTT.